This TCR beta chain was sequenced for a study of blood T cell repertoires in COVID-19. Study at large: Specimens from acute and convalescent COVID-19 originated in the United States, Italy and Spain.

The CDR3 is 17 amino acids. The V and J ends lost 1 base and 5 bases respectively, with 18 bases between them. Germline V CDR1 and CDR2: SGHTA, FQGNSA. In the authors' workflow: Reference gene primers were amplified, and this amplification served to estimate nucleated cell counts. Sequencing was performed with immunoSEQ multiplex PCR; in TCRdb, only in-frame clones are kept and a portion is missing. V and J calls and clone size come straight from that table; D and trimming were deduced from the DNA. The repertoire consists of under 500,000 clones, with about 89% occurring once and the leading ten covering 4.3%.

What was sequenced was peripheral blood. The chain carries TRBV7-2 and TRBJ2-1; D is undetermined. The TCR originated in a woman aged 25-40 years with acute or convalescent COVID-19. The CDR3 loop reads CASSLGTGFVRDNEQFF. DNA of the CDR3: TGTGCCAGCAGCTTAGGTACGGGTTTTGTCCGAGACAATGAGCAGTTCTTC.